This section outlines one T cell receptor beta chain sequence together with its context. Its antigen is not known. Selected positively for CCR7 and CD45RO-negative, naive CD8 cells excluded terminally differentiated effector memory CD45RA+ cells. The data were produced by immunoSEQ multiplex PCR, yet TCRdb's version contains in-frame clones alone and is incomplete. This sample has more than 2 million clones, with 93% found just once. The sample belongs to a study of shared clonotypes between healthy human individuals. Germline assignment: CDR1 SGHRS and CDR2 YFSETQ. CDR3 size: 13 residues. Trimming removed 4 bases at V and 5 bases at J, with 13 bases between. The study's findings and limits: Memory subsets had estimated richness that was generally smaller than that of naive subsets.

The chain links TRBV5-1 to TRBJ2-7; D could derive from TRBD1 or TRBD2 (6 bases each). Sequenced material: naive CD8+ T cells from PBMCs. The clonotype originates from a young man in good health. Some clones in this sample may be carry-over from other donors' samples. The CDR3 sequence: CASSGGRNDEQYF. CDR3 sequence (DNA): TGCGCCAGCAGCGGGGGGCGGAACGACGAGCAGTACTTC.